The following is a T cell receptor (beta chain) sequence with its context. Its specificity is not known. These data come from a study of vaccination and CD4 T cells after COVID-19. Study summary: Overlapping spike pools from SARS-CoV-2 and HCoV-NL63, HCoV-OC43 and HCoV-229E served as culture stimuli.

Scientists ran DNA taken from cultured CD4+ T cells through the Oncomine TCR Beta short-read assay for sequencing. TCRdb reprocessed the PCR reads with MiXCR, giving one entry per CDR3 protein. Of approximately 21,000 distinct CDR3 sequences in the sample, 45% to 60% were seen once. V shed 3 bases and J 2 bases; nucleotides not matched to a gene: 2. This CDR3 contains 14 residues. Treatment of the sample: roughly 10-day PBMC culture with coronavirus spike peptide pools or control peptides (ViraFEST assay). ViraFEST expanded antigen-specific T cells with peptide pools, then sequenced TCRs. PBMCs, plated at a few million per well, were grown in the presence of around 10 IU/ml IL-2 and around 10 ug/ml peptide pools.

The V gene is TRBV12-3 or TRBV12-4, the J gene TRBJ1-2; 8 nucleotides agree with TRBD1. The sequenced sample consisted of CD4+ T cells from blood, cultured in vitro. This TCR was sampled from a human donor who had recovered from COVID-19. This chain's CDR3 is CASSLQGANYGYTF. The CDR3 DNA is TGTGCCAGCAGTTTGCAGGGGGCGAACTATGGCTACACCTTC.